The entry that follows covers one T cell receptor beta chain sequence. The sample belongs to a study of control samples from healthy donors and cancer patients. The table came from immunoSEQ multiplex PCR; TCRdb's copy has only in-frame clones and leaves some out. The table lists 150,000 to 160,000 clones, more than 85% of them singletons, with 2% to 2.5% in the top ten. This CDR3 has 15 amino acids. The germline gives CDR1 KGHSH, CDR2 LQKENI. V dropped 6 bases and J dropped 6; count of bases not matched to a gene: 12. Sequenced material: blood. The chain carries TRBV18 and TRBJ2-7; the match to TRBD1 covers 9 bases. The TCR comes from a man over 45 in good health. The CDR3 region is CASSGDREGDGEQYF. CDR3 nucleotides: TGTGCCAGCTCCGGGGACAGGGAGGGGGACGGCGAGCAGTACTTC.